This TCR beta chain was retrieved from a study of blood T cell repertoires in COVID-19. About the research overall: The origin of the acute and convalescent COVID-19 samples was the United States, Italy and Spain.

Per the authors' pipeline: Reference gene primer amplification yielded estimated nucleated cell counts. Repertoires were generated with immunoSEQ multiplex PCR, while TCRdb's copy carries only in-frame clones and drops some. V, J and clone size derive from that table, while D and trimming were established from the DNA sequence. The sample includes some 150,000 clones, about nine tenths of them seen just once. In its sample, this clone was seen a few times. Germline CDR1 and CDR2: MDHEN and SYDVKM. The trim removed 6 bases at V and 5 bases at J, leaving 7 bases unmatched. This CDR3 contains 14 residues. Membership in each cohort depended on participant-reported clinical history.

Sequencing input: PBMCs or T cells enriched from blood (not recorded which). The TCR originated in a man aged 50-59 years who had recovered from COVID-19. The J gene is TRBJ1-3, the V gene TRBV28; TRBD1 agrees at 7 bases. The CDR3 DNA sequence: TGTGCCAGCAGACTTGACAGGGTACGAAACACCATATATTTT. It is translated as CASRLDRVRNTIYF.